One sample yielded the 29 T cell receptor beta chains listed below, sequenced in a study of blood T cell repertoires in COVID-19. Profiling relied on immunoSEQ multiplex PCR, and the TCRdb table lists in-frame clones only, not all of them. Among a few hundred thousand clones listed, 88% were seen once. Sequenced sample: peripheral blood. These receptors were taken from a young woman who had recovered from COVID-19.

The chain links TRBV2 to TRBJ1-5, with a weak D call TRBD1 (6 bases). The germline CDR1 and CDR2 sequences are SNHLY and FYNNEI. The CDR3 runs to 16 residues. Between the trimmed V and J ends, which lost 1 base and 2 bases, there was a span of 12 bases. The CDR3 region is CASSEGRGRRNQPQHF. The CDR3 nucleotides are TGTGCCAGCAGTGAAGGGCGGGGGCGTCGCAATCAGCCCCAGCATTTT.

The chain joins TRBV6-5 to TRBJ2-1; D gene ambiguous. Germline CDR1 is MNHEY and CDR2 is SVGAGI. The CDR3 totals 14 residues. V lost 7 bases and J 2 bases, leaving 12 bases between the germline ends. CDR3 sequence reads: CASTPSRTYNEQFF. The CDR3 DNA reads as TGTGCCAGCACCCCCTCCCGTACCTACAATGAGCAGTTCTTC.

The chain's CDR3 is CASRNRQTTIPSSYNEQFF. DNA for the CDR3: TGTGCCAGTAGAAACAGGCAGACAACGATCCCATCCTCCTACAATGAGCAGTTCTTC. The rearrangement links TRBV19 to TRBJ2-1; maybe TRBD1 (5 bases). The V gene lost 6 bases and the J gene lost 0 bases, with 24 bases spanning the gap. Looked up from germline, CDR1 is LNHDA and CDR2 is SQIVND (reference sequence). The CDR3 has 19 amino acids.

V gene TRBV27 combines with J gene TRBJ2-3; no clear D. Between the trimmed V and J ends, which lost 6 bases and 4 bases, there was a span of 14 bases. Germline assignment: CDR1 MNHEY and CDR2 SMNVEV (reference sequence). This CDR3 spans 14 amino acids. The CDR3 bases are TGTGCCAGCAGAGAACACCGAAACCCAGATACGCAGTATTTT. Residues: CASREHRNPDTQYF.

The chain uses TRBV28 and TRBJ2-7; 9 bases are a match to TRBD1. Germline V lookup: CDR1 MDHEN, CDR2 SYDVKM. The CDR3 has 16 residues. The V segment lost 5 bases and the J segment 2 bases; nucleotides outside the gene matches: 10. The CDR3 here is CASSPFLRQGAYEQYF. The CDR3, as DNA: TGTGCCAGCAGTCCCTTCCTTAGACAGGGGGCCTACGAGCAGTACTTC.

V usage is TRBV7-3 and J usage is TRBJ1-1, with 8 bases aligning to TRBD1. The CDR3 runs to 14 residues. The J segment lost 11 bases and the V segment lost 0 bases, leaving 8 bases of the junction unmatched. Germline values: CDR1 SGHTA, CDR2 FQGTGA. CDR3 nucleotide sequence: TGTGCCAGCAGCTTAACATCAGGGGGCGGAGGGGCTTTCTTT. It yields the protein CASSLTSGGGGAFF.

As regards this clone: This CDR3 is also generated by other DNA sequences in the sample. The rearrangement uses TRBV5-1 and TRBJ1-1; tentatively, D is TRBD1 (6 bases). CDR3 length equals 14 residues. Germline CDR1 is SGHRS and CDR2 is YFSETQ. V lost 0 bases to trimming and J lost 2 bases, with 8 bases between them. CDR3 bases: TGCGCCAGCAGCTTGGACAGGGCCAACACTGAAGCTTTCTTT. Amino acid sequence: CASSLDRANTEAFF.

V usage is TRBV5-1 and J usage is TRBJ2-1; 9 positions agree with TRBD1. Germline CDR1 is SGHRS and CDR2 is YFSETQ. V lost 2 bases and J lost 5; bases outside the gene matches: 5. The CDR3 runs to 15 residues. The CDR3, as DNA: TGCGCCAGCAGCTTTCGTGGGACAGGGAACAATGAGCAGTTCTTC. This sequence encodes CASSFRGTGNNEQFF.

The sample holds a few counts of this clone. The chain couples TRBV5-4 to TRBJ1-5; 9 positions agree with TRBD1. The germline V gene has CDR1 SGHNT and CDR2 YYREEE (reference sequence). The CDR3 loop spans 16 amino acids. The V and J ends lost 2 bases and 0 bases, in that order; junction bases with no gene match: 3. The CDR3 nucleotides read TGTGCCAGCAGCTTCGGGGGACAGGGTAGCAATCAGCCCCAGCATTTT. Translating it yields CASSFGGQGSNQPQHF. Full variable domain (rest looked up from reference TRBV5-4 and TRBJ1-5): ETGVTQSPTHLIKTRGQQVTLRCSSQSGHNTVSWYQQALGQGPQFIFQYYREEENGRGNFPPRFSGLQFPNYSSELNVNALELDDSALYLCASSFGGQGSNQPQHFGDGTRLSIL.

The CDR3 reads CASRGWTGPRGDTQYF. In nucleotides, the CDR3 is TGTGCCAGCAGGGGATGGACAGGGCCTCGGGGAGATACGCAGTATTTT. This chain uses TRBV28 with TRBJ2-3, with 8 nucleotides matching TRBD1. This CDR3 region has 16 residues. Germline CDR1 is MDHEN and CDR2 is SYDVKM. V was pared by 6 bases and J by 5 bases, with 13 bases of the junction left unmatched.

This sequence joins TRBV7-2 and TRBJ1-5; D uncertain. The CDR3 runs 17 residues. The V gene lost 5 bases and the J gene lost 1 base, with 18 bases spanning the gap. The germline CDR1 and CDR2 sequences are SGHTA and FQGNSA. The CDR3 loop is CASSQTKGDRSNQPQHF. The CDR3 coding sequence is TGTGCCAGCAGCCAGACTAAAGGAGACCGGAGCAATCAGCCCCAGCATTTT.

V usage is TRBV6-5 and J usage is TRBJ2-7; 7 positions agree with TRBD1. The CDR3 covers 15 residues. Germline CDR1 is MNHEY and CDR2 is SVGAGI. V lost 6 bases and J lost 3; bases outside the gene matches: 11. The CDR3 loop reads CASRKIRDRLYEQYF. The CDR3 DNA is TGTGCCAGCAGAAAAATCCGGGACAGACTCTACGAGCAGTACTTC.

This clone appeared a single time. For the CDR3, the DNA is TGTGCCATCAGTGGTTTGCCAGAGGGAGGGCAAGAGACCCAGTACTTC. Protein sequence: CAISGLPEGGQETQYF. V and J are TRBV10-3 and TRBJ2-5; TRBD2 matches at 7 bases. CDR3 length equals 16 residues. Germline CDR1 reads ENHRY; CDR2 reads SYGVKD. V trimming: 4 bases; J trimming: 2 bases; junction bases outside the gene matches: 10.

The J gene is TRBJ1-5, the V gene TRBV5-6, with no clear D. Trimming pared 4 bases from V and 0 bases from J, leaving 11 bases between. CDR3 length equals 15 residues. Germline CDR1 SGHDT, CDR2 YYEEEE. The CDR3 reads CASSLVGVSNQPQHF. CDR3 bases: TGTGCCAGCAGCCTCGTCGGGGTTAGCAATCAGCCCCAGCATTTT. Full variable domain (rest looked up from reference TRBV5-6 and TRBJ1-5): DAGVTQSPTHLIKTRGQQVTLRCSPKSGHDTVSWYQQALGQGPQFIFQYYEEEERQRGNFPDRFSGHQFPNYSSELNVNALLLGDSALYLCASSLVGVSNQPQHFGDGTRLSIL.

The chain links TRBV5-1 to TRBJ2-5; D gene uncertain. The CDR3 loop spans 12 amino acids. Germline CDR1 reads SGHRS; CDR2 reads YFSETQ. Trimming left V 4 bases short and J 5 bases short, with 9 bases between. The CDR3 bases are TGCGCCAGCAGCGCGGAATGGGAGACCCAGTACTTC. Translating gives CASSAEWETQYF. The complete variable domain, with remaining parts taken from reference TRBV5-1 and TRBJ2-5, reads KAGVTQTPRYLIKTRGQQVTLSCSPISGHRSVSWYQQTPGQGLQFLFEYFSETQRNKGNFPGRFSGRQFSNSRSEMNVSTLELGDSALYLCASSAEWETQYFGPGTRLLVL.

The chain links TRBV29-1 to TRBJ1-4; weak D call: TRBD1 (6 bases). Per the germline V gene, CDR1 is SQVTM and CDR2 is ANQGSEA. This CDR3 is 14 amino acids long. The V gene lost 4 bases and the J gene lost 5 bases, with 14 bases spanning the gap. In DNA form, the CDR3 reads TGCAGCGTTGGAACAGGGATGACGAATGAAAAACTGTTTTTT. The encoded protein is CSVGTGMTNEKLFF. The variable domain in full, with the rest retrieved from reference TRBV29-1 and TRBJ1-4, is SAVISQKPSRDICQRGTSLTIQCQVDSQVTMMFWYRQQPGQSLTLIATANQGSEATYESGFVIDKFPISRPNLTFSTLTVSNMSPEDSSIYLCSVGTGMTNEKLFFGSGTQLSVL.

This clone was detected only a few times. This rearrangement joins TRBV7-6 to TRBJ1-1; no firm D call. In germline, CDR1 is SGHVS, CDR2 FNYEAQ. The CDR3 is 14 residues long. The V gene lost 0 bases and the J gene lost 1 base, with 6 bases spanning the gap. The CDR3 sequence is CASSLAEGNTEAFF. The CDR3, as DNA: TGTGCCAGCAGCTTAGCGGAGGGGAACACTGAAGCTTTCTTT.

This chain connects TRBV28 to TRBJ2-3, with 8 bases that match TRBD1. CDR3 size: 18 residues. The V and J ends lost 6 bases and 2 bases, in that order; junction bases with no gene match: 16. Germline CDR1 MDHEN, CDR2 SYDVKM. The CDR3 here is CASRPSGGPSILTDTQYF. The CDR3 DNA follows: TGTGCCAGCAGACCCTCAGGGGGCCCGTCGATTCTCACAGATACGCAGTATTTT.

The chain uses TRBV27 and TRBJ1-5; TRBD1 matches 9 bases. Losses at the gene ends were 6 bases for V and 2 bases for J; bases not matched to a gene: 11. CDR1 is MNHEY, CDR2 SMNVEV, per germline (reference sequence). There are 17 residues in the CDR3. CDR3 sequence reads: CASRPGQGSWRNQPQHF. In DNA form, the CDR3 reads TGTGCCAGCAGGCCGGGACAGGGTAGTTGGCGCAATCAGCCCCAGCATTTT.

The chain has TRBV6-6 and TRBJ1-1; TRBD1 matches 8 bases. The CDR3 runs to 13 residues. CDR1 MNHNY and CDR2 SVGAGI come from the germline V gene (reference sequence). The trim removed 2 bases at V and 8 bases at J, leaving 4 bases unmatched. The CDR3 loop is CASSYRTGLEAFF. For the CDR3, the DNA is TGTGCCAGCAGTTACAGGACAGGGCTCGAAGCTTTCTTT.

The count of this clone is one. The genes are TRBV9 and TRBJ2-7, with 8 bases fitting TRBD2. With V trimmed by 3 bases and J by 5 bases, 7 bases remained unmatched. Germline-derived CDR1 and CDR2 are SGDLS and YYNGEE. The CDR3 runs 14 residues. CDR3 nucleotide sequence: TGTGCCAGCAGCGAGGGCCCAGCGGGGGACGAGCAGTACTTC. Translating it yields CASSEGPAGDEQYF.

This chain uses TRBV1 with TRBJ2-1; the D call of TRBD2 is as the table states it, not checked on the DNA. TRBV1 has pseudogene status. CDR3 length: 16 amino acids. CDR3 amino acids: CTSSQDKAGGRNEQFF. In nucleotides, the CDR3 is TGCACCAGCAGCCAAGATAAAGCGGGGGGGCGCAATGAGCAGTTCTTC.

This chain connects TRBV6-5 to TRBJ2-1; maybe TRBD1 (5 bases). The V end was cut by 5 bases, the J end by 1 base, with 12 bases between. Germline CDR1 and CDR2: MNHEY and SVGAGI. The CDR3 runs 15 residues. The CDR3 loop is CASSRGTGSYNEQFF. The CDR3 region has the DNA TGTGCCAGCAGTAGGGGTACCGGTTCCTACAATGAGCAGTTCTTC.

This chain uses TRBV4-2 with TRBJ2-3, with 9 bases lining up with TRBD2. Germline loops: CDR1 LGHNA, CDR2 YNFKEQ. The V gene end was trimmed by 6 bases and the J gene end by 2 bases; junction bases not matched to a gene: 6. This CDR3 is 15 amino acids long. The chain's CDR3 is CASRSRLADTDTQYF. The CDR3 nucleotides are TGTGCCAGCAGATCTCGACTAGCGGACACAGATACGCAGTATTTT.

The sample holds a few counts of this clone. The chain carries TRBV18 and TRBJ2-7, with D possibly being TRBD1 (5 bases). The germline CDR1 and CDR2 sequences are KGHSH and LQKENI. CDR3 size: 12 residues. Trimming left V 5 bases short and J 4 bases short, with 9 bases between. CDR3 DNA sequence: TGTGCCAGCTCATCCCAGGGTTACGAGCAGTACTTC. Encoded protein: CASSSQGYEQYF.

This chain joins TRBV29-1 and TRBJ1-3; D is perhaps TRBD1 (5 bases). The CDR3 runs 14 residues. Per germline, CDR1 SQVTM and CDR2 ANQGSEA. The germline V and J ends were trimmed by 4 bases and 0 bases, with 10 bases remaining between them. CDR3 sequence: CSVVWGYSGNTIYF. The CDR3 DNA reads as TGCAGCGTTGTATGGGGCTACTCTGGAAACACCATATATTTT.

This chain joins TRBV5-4 and TRBJ1-6, with 8 bases identical to TRBD1. The V gene end was trimmed by 5 bases and the J gene end by 3 bases; junction bases not matched to a gene: 4. CDR3 length equals 15 residues. The germline gives CDR1 SGHNT, CDR2 YYREEE (reference sequence). The CDR3, as DNA: TGTGCCAGCAGTTATGACAGGGGCTATAATTCACCCCTCCACTTT. Encoded protein: CASSYDRGYNSPLHF.

This clone was recorded only once. The CDR3 loop is CSARANEKLFF. In DNA, the CDR3 is TGCAGTGCTAGGGCCAATGAAAAACTGTTTTTT. The chain joins TRBV20-1 to TRBJ1-4; D not certain. CDR3 size: 11 residues. CDR1 is DFQATT, CDR2 SNEGSKA, per germline (reference sequence). The ends were cut back, 3 bases at V and 5 bases at J, with 4 bases in the middle.

This clone occurred many times. The chain has TRBV7-8 and TRBJ1-4, with 7 bases identical to TRBD1. The J segment lost 3 bases and the V segment lost 5 bases, leaving 6 bases of the junction unmatched. The CDR3 consists of 15 residues. Germline-derived CDR1 and CDR2 are SGHVS and FQNEAQ. CDR3 protein: CASSPYRGANEKLFF. The DNA of the CDR3 is TGTGCCAGCAGCCCGTACAGGGGTGCTAATGAAAAACTGTTTTTT.